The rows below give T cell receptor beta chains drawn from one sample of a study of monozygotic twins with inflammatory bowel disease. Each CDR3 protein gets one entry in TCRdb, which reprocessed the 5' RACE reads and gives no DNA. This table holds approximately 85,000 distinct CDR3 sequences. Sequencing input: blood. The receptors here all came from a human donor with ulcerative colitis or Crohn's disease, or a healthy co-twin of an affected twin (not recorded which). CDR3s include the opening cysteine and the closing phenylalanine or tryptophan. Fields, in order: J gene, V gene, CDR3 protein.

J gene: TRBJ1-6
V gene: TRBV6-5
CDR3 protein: CASSYSSLGRSGVNSPLHF

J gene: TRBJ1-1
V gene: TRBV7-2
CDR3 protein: CASSPRTTEAFF

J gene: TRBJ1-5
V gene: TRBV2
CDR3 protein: CASSDRSRREKLAQHF

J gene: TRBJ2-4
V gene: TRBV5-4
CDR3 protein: CASSYRDSANMQYF

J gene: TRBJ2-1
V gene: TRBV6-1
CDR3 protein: CASSLSGTGDNEQFF

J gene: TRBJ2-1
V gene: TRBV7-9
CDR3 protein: CASSLGAAYNEQFF

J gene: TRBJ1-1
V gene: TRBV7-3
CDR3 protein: CASSLQENTEAFF

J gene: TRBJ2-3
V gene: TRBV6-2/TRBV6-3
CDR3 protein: CASSYWTGDTDTQYF

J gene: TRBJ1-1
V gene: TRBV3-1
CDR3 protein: CASSQAGGTEAFF

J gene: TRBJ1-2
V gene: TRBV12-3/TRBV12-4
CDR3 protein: CASTLEAYGYTF

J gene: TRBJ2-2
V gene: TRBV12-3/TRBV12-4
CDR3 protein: CATTWATGELFF

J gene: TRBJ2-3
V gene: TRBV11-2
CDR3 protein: CASSFRGLAGFTDTQYF

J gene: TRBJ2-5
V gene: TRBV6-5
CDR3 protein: CASSYDRAGGLETQYF

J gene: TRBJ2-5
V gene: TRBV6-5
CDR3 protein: CASSHATGAGGKETQYF

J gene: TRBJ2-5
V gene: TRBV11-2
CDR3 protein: CASSLGGGQGPEETQYF

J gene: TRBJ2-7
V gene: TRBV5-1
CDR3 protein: CASSSGAGQGSYEQYF

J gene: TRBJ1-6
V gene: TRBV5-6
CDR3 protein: CASRSGDFALSPLHF

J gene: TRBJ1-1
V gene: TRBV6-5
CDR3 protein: CASSPDTNTEAFF

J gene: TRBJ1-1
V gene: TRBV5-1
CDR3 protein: CASSFTGTTAEAFF

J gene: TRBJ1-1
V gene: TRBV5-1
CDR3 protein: CASYPQGRGTEAFF

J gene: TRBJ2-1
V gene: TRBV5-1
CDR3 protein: CASTLNGFDRYNEQFF

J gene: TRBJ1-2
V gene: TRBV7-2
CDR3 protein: CASSPVGGDLNYGYTF

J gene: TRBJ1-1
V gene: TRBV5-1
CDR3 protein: CASRGQGNTEAFF

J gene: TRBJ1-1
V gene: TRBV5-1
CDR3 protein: CASSLDRLTMNTEAFF

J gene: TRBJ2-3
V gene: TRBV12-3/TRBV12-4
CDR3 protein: CASSLLRKDTQYF

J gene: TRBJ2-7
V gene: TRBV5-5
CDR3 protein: CASSGTISYEQYF

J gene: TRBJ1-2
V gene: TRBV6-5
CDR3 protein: CASPGEGVYGYTF

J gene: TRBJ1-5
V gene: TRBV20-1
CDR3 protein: CSASFGTGVGQPQHF

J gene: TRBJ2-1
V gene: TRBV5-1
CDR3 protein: CASSPAGGPGNEQFF

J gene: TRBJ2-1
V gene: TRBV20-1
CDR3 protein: CSARAETGSAYNEQFF

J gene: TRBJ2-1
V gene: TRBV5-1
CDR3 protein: CASSERGAAYNEQFF

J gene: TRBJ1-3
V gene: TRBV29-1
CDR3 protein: CSVEDGNTIYF

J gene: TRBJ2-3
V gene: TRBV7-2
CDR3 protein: CASSKRVAGDRTDTQYF

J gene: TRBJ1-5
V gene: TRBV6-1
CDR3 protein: CASSQDQPQHF

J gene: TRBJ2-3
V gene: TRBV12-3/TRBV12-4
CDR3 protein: CASQIADTQYF

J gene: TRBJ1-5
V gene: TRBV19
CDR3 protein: CASQQVGNQPQHF

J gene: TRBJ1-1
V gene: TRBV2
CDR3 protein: CASSENRGSYTEAFF